This is a list of T cell receptor beta chains from one sample in a study of OX40 agonist ivuxolimab in advanced cancers. The table came from immunoSEQ multiplex PCR; TCRdb's copy has only in-frame clones and leaves some out. The sample includes about 110,000 clones, around nine tenths of them seen just once. Sequenced here: CD4+ or CD8+ T cells sorted from blood, sampled in a trial of the OX40 agonist ivuxolimab. These TCRs come from an adult with an advanced solid tumor such as melanoma, head and neck, liver or kidney cancer. The CDR3 runs from the conserved cysteine through the conserved F or W. D genes are given only for firm matches. Clone size is stated in some rows and not others, as once, few, many or a class when expanded.

J gene	D gene	clone size	V gene	CDR3 protein	CDR3 DNA
TRBJ2-7	NA	few	TRBV7-2	CASTTGMASYEQYF	TGTGCCAGCACAACAGGGATGGCATCCTACGAGCAGTACTTC
TRBJ1-6	NA	once	TRBV4-3	CASSQEHRVNVGSYNSPLHF	TGCGCCAGCAGCCAAGAGCACAGGGTCAACGTCGGCTCCTATAATTCACCCCTCCACTTT
TRBJ2-2	NA	NA	TRBV25-1	CASTGNTGELFF	TGTGCCAGCACAGGAAACACCGGGGAGCTGTTTTTT
TRBJ2-1	NA	NA	TRBV20-1	CSASNNEQFF	TGCAGTGCTTCGAACAATGAGCAGTTCTTC
TRBJ2-2	TRBD1	NA	TRBV19	CASSPTIGTGEAGELFF	TGTGCCAGTAGCCCAACGATAGGGACAGGGGAAGCCGGGGAGCTGTTTTTT
TRBJ2-2	NA	few	TRBV7-2	CASSPDTGNTGELFF	TGTGCCAGCAGCCCAGACACAGGGAACACCGGGGAGCTGTTTTTT
TRBJ1-1	NA	NA	TRBV7-2	CASSPAVTEAFF	TGTGCCAGCAGCCCTGCTGTCACTGAAGCTTTCTTT
TRBJ1-1	TRBD1	NA	TRBV7-9	CASTRGTESEAFF	TGTGCCAGCACCAGAGGGACAGAATCTGAAGCTTTCTTT
TRBJ2-1	NA	NA	TRBV2	CASSERQWGLSEQFF	TGTGCCAGCAGTGAGAGACAGTGGGGCTTATCTGAGCAGTTCTTC
TRBJ1-1	TRBD1	NA	TRBV7-2	CASSLDRGATEAFF	TGTGCCAGCAGCCTAGACAGGGGGGCCACTGAAGCTTTCTTT
TRBJ1-1	NA	NA	TRBV27	CASSLSQGRGAFF	TGTGCCAGCAGTTTATCTCAGGGCCGGGGAGCTTTCTTT
TRBJ2-3	NA	NA	TRBV7-2	CASSYAEGGLDTQYF	TGTGCCAGCAGCTACGCTGAGGGAGGTCTGGATACGCAGTATTTT
TRBJ2-2	NA	NA	TRBV5-1	CASSLVMDTGELFF	TGCGCCAGCAGCTTGGTAATGGACACCGGGGAGTTGTTTTTT
TRBJ1-1	NA	once	TRBV13	CASSLAARGNTEAFF	TGTGCCAGCAGCTTAGCGGCCAGGGGGAACACTGAAGCTTTCTTT
TRBJ1-6	NA	NA	TRBV6-1	CASSEAPWGENSPLHF	TGTGCCAGCAGTGAAGCACCCTGGGGGGAAAATTCACCCCTCCACTTT
TRBJ2-7	NA	NA	TRBV5-4	CASSQGQNTYEQYF	TGTGCCAGCAGCCAAGGGCAGAATACCTACGAGCAGTACTTC
TRBJ2-1	NA	NA	TRBV7-3	CASSLRQDNEQFF	TGTGCCAGCAGCTTGAGACAAGACAATGAGCAGTTCTTC
TRBJ1-2	TRBD1	NA	TRBV10-3	CAIRPGQGSYGYTF	TGTGCCATCAGGCCGGGACAGGGATCCTATGGCTACACCTTC
TRBJ2-7	NA	NA	TRBV7-2	CASSARGPYEQYF	TGTGCCAGCAGCGCCCGGGGCCCCTACGAGCAGTACTTC
TRBJ1-6	NA	NA	TRBV7-2	CASSLEVPNSPLHF	TGTGCCAGCAGCTTGGAGGTCCCCAATTCACCCCTCCACTTT